This is a list of T cell receptor beta chains from one sample in a study of a mutant IDH1 vaccine in newly diagnosed glioma. Measured with immunoSEQ multiplex PCR; TCRdb has only the in-frame clones, and not every one. The sample consists of some 22,000 clones, more than 85% of them appearing once. The sequencing here drew on PBMCs, taken from a glioma patient treated with radiotherapy, temozolomide or both. These receptors were obtained from a man aged 25-40 years with glioma. CDR3s include the opening cysteine and the closing phenylalanine or tryptophan. The order of the fields is CDR3 DNA, CDR3 protein, J gene, D gene, clone size, V gene. D genes are given only for firm matches. Not all rows give a size; the values are once, few, many and, for expanded clones, a class.

DNA: TGTGCCAGCTCACCCGTAAGAGCGGGACAAGAGACCCAGTACTTC; CDR3: CASSPVRAGQETQYF; J: TRBJ2-5; D: TRBD2; size: -; V: TRBV18
DNA: TGTGCAAGTCGCTTAGCGTCGTGGAGGGGTGGGCAGCCCCAGCATTTT; CDR3: CASRLASWRGGQPQHF; J: TRBJ1-5; D: -; size: -; V: TRBV12-2
DNA: TGTGCCAGCAGCTTTCCGTCCGATGAGCAGTTCTTC; CDR3: CASSFPSDEQFF; J: TRBJ2-1; D: -; size: -; V: TRBV11-1
DNA: TGCAGCGCGGTGAAGGGCCGCACCGGGGAGCTGTTTTTT; CDR3: CSAVKGRTGELFF; J: TRBJ2-2; D: -; size: -; V: TRBV29-1
DNA: TGTGCCAGCAGCTTAGGGGCAGGGAAGACCTACGAGCAGTACTTC; CDR3: CASSLGAGKTYEQYF; J: TRBJ2-7; D: -; size: -; V: TRBV13
DNA: TGTGCCAGCAGCCCTCCCCTACCCGTGCCTGAGCAGTTCTTC; CDR3: CASSPPLPVPEQFF; J: TRBJ2-1; D: -; size: -; V: TRBV7-9
DNA: TGTGCCAGCAGCCTGAGCGGGAGTACAAACGAGCAGTACTTC; CDR3: CASSLSGSTNEQYF; J: TRBJ2-7; D: TRBD2; size: -; V: TRBV4-2
DNA: TGTGCCAGCAGTGAAGATGGTACATACAATGAGCAGTTCTTC; CDR3: CASSEDGTYNEQFF; J: TRBJ2-1; D: -; size: once; V: TRBV2
DNA: TGTGCCAGCAGCTTCGGGGTCGGCAGTGAGACCCAGTACTTC; CDR3: CASSFGVGSETQYF; J: TRBJ2-5; D: -; size: -; V: TRBV7-9
DNA: TGTGCCAGTAACCTCGGTGGTACTTTGAGCTCTGGGGCCAACGTCCTGACTTTC; CDR3: CASNLGGTLSSGANVLTF; J: TRBJ2-6; D: -; size: -; V: TRBV19
DNA: TGCGCCAGCAGCTTCGGACTAGCGGGTGCAGCCTACAATGAGCAGTTCTTC; CDR3: CASSFGLAGAAYNEQFF; J: TRBJ2-1; D: TRBD2; size: once; V: TRBV5-1
DNA: TGTGCCTGCCGGCAGGGTTGGACTGAAGCTTTCTTT; CDR3: CACRQGWTEAFF; J: TRBJ1-1; D: -; size: -; V: TRBV30
DNA: TGTGCCAGCAAGGACCATTATCAGGGGGAGCAGTACTTC; CDR3: CASKDHYQGEQYF; J: TRBJ2-7; D: -; size: -; V: TRBV2
DNA: TGTGCCAGCAGCTTGACGGGGGGGAGGACTGAAGCTTTCTTT; CDR3: CASSLTGGRTEAFF; J: TRBJ1-1; D: -; size: -; V: TRBV5-4
DNA: TGTGCCAGCAGCTTGGGGCTAGCGGGAGTTACAGATACGCAGTATTTT; CDR3: CASSLGLAGVTDTQYF; J: TRBJ2-3; D: TRBD2; size: -; V: TRBV5-4
DNA: TGTGCCAGCTCACCCAGCTCTTTCCCCTACGAGCAGTACTTC; CDR3: CASSPSSFPYEQYF; J: TRBJ2-7; D: -; size: once; V: TRBV18
DNA: TGCGCCAGCAGCTGGGACAGGAGAGGCGAGCAGTACTTC; CDR3: CASSWDRRGEQYF; J: TRBJ2-7; D: TRBD1; size: -; V: TRBV5-1
DNA: TGTGCCAGCAGCTTAGGTGTATTTGGCGGGATCAATCAGCCCCAGCATTTT; CDR3: CASSLGVFGGINQPQHF; J: TRBJ1-5; D: -; size: -; V: TRBV7-2
DNA: TGTGCCAGCAGTTACTTGGGTGGTAGCGGGACGTACGAGCAGTACTTC; CDR3: CASSYLGGSGTYEQYF; J: TRBJ2-7; D: TRBD2; size: -; V: TRBV6-5
DNA: TGTGCCAGCAGTGAAAGGCTAGTACAAGAGACCCAGTACTTC; CDR3: CASSERLVQETQYF; J: TRBJ2-5; D: -; size: -; V: TRBV2
DNA: TGTGCCAGCAGCCTAGCGGGAGGGGGGGAGACCCAGTACTTC; CDR3: CASSLAGGGETQYF; J: TRBJ2-5; D: TRBD2; size: -; V: TRBV7-8
DNA: TGCGCCAGCAAAGGGGATGCAACTAATGAAAAACTGTTTTTT; CDR3: CASKGDATNEKLFF; J: TRBJ1-4; D: -; size: -; V: TRBV5-1
DNA: TGTGCCAGCAGTTACGTACCGGGACTAGTCAACGAGCAGTACTTC; CDR3: CASSYVPGLVNEQYF; J: TRBJ2-7; D: TRBD2; size: -; V: TRBV6-5
DNA: TGTGCCAGCAGTATTTCCGGGGGGATCCATAGCAATCAGCCCCAGCATTTT; CDR3: CASSISGGIHSNQPQHF; J: TRBJ1-5; D: -; size: -; V: TRBV5-4
DNA: TGTGCCACCAGCAGAGTAAGAGGGGTACCCGAGCAGTACTTC; CDR3: CATSRVRGVPEQYF; J: TRBJ2-7; D: -; size: -; V: TRBV15
DNA: TGTGCCAGTCGACTAGCGCCGGATAGCTCCTACAATGAGCAGTTCTTC; CDR3: CASRLAPDSSYNEQFF; J: TRBJ2-1; D: TRBD2; size: -; V: TRBV19
DNA: TGTGCCTCAGGGGAGGACCCCTTTAGCACAGATACGCAGTATTTT; CDR3: CASGEDPFSTDTQYF; J: TRBJ2-3; D: -; size: -; V: TRBV6-1
DNA: TGCGCCAGCAGCCCCGGGACAGGGGGCTACGAGCAGTACTTC; CDR3: CASSPGTGGYEQYF; J: TRBJ2-7; D: TRBD1; size: -; V: TRBV5-1
DNA: TGTGCCAGTACTAGCAGGCCGGGAGCAGCTGAAGCTTTCTTT; CDR3: CASTSRPGAAEAFF; J: TRBJ1-1; D: -; size: -; V: TRBV19
DNA: TGTGCCACCAGCAGGGCCGGCGCGCAGTACTTC; CDR3: CATSRAGAQYF; J: TRBJ2-7; D: -; size: -; V: TRBV15
DNA: TGTGCCTGGAGCTACTCCTACGAGCAGTACTTC; CDR3: CAWSYSYEQYF; J: TRBJ2-7; D: -; size: -; V: TRBV30
DNA: TGTGCCAGCAGCGCCTTGACAGGGGGAGACACTGAAGCTTTCTTT; CDR3: CASSALTGGDTEAFF; J: TRBJ1-1; D: TRBD1; size: -; V: TRBV11-2
DNA: TGTGCCAGCAGCCCTCAGGGACAGGCCTCCTACGAGCAGTACTTC; CDR3: CASSPQGQASYEQYF; J: TRBJ2-7; D: TRBD1; size: once; V: TRBV7-8
DNA: TGTGCCAGCAGCCCAAGGGCGGACGGGGATACGCAGTATTTT; CDR3: CASSPRADGDTQYF; J: TRBJ2-3; D: -; size: -; V: TRBV7-2
DNA: TGTGCACGGACTAAGGAGACCCAGTACTTC; CDR3: CARTKETQYF; J: TRBJ2-5; D: -; size: -; V: TRBV2
DNA: TGCGCCAGCGCACCTAGCGGGAAGGGTGAGCAGTTCTTC; CDR3: CASAPSGKGEQFF; J: TRBJ2-1; D: TRBD2; size: -; V: TRBV5-1
DNA: TGTGCCAGCAGGAAGCCTAGCGGGAACACAGATACGCAGTATTTT; CDR3: CASRKPSGNTDTQYF; J: TRBJ2-3; D: TRBD2; size: -; V: TRBV11-2
DNA: TGTGCCAGCAGCTGGACACAAGCCTACGAGCAGTACTTC; CDR3: CASSWTQAYEQYF; J: TRBJ2-7; D: -; size: -; V: TRBV11-1
DNA: TGTGTCAGAAGCTTTCCCGAACAGGGGGAAAATGAAAAACTGTTTTTT; CDR3: CVRSFPEQGENEKLFF; J: TRBJ1-4; D: -; size: -; V: TRBV7-5
DNA: TGTGCCAGCAGCTTCCATCGGACTAGCGAAAGCTCCTACAATGAGCAGTTCTTC; CDR3: CASSFHRTSESSYNEQFF; J: TRBJ2-1; D: TRBD2; size: -; V: TRBV5-4
DNA: TGTGCCTGGAGTTTGGGACACACGAACACTGAAGCTTTCTTT; CDR3: CAWSLGHTNTEAFF; J: TRBJ1-1; D: -; size: -; V: TRBV30
DNA: TGTGCCATCAGTGAGTCGGGGGACCAAGAGACCCAGTACTTC; CDR3: CAISESGDQETQYF; J: TRBJ2-5; D: -; size: once; V: TRBV10-3
DNA: TGCGCCAGTCGACAGGGGGCGGACTATGGCTACACCTTC; CDR3: CASRQGADYGYTF; J: TRBJ1-2; D: TRBD1; size: -; V: TRBV5-1
DNA: TGTGCCAGTAGTATACAGGGGGCGATCTCTGAAGCTTTCTTT; CDR3: CASSIQGAISEAFF; J: TRBJ1-1; D: TRBD1; size: -; V: TRBV19
DNA: TGTGCCAGCAGGCCGGGGGCCTCCCTTAAGGACACTGAAGCTTTCTTT; CDR3: CASRPGASLKDTEAFF; J: TRBJ1-1; D: -; size: -; V: TRBV6-4
DNA: TGTGCCAGCAGTTTATGGGAAGGGAACACTGAAGCTTTCTTT; CDR3: CASSLWEGNTEAFF; J: TRBJ1-1; D: -; size: -; V: TRBV27
DNA: TGTGCCAGTTCTCGAGGCAACACTGAAGCTTTCTTT; CDR3: CASSRGNTEAFF; J: TRBJ1-1; D: -; size: -; V: TRBV19
DNA: TGTGCCAGCAGCTCATTACTACCGGGGTCAACTTACAATGAGCAGTTCTTC; CDR3: CASSSLLPGSTYNEQFF; J: TRBJ2-1; D: -; size: few; V: TRBV7-9
DNA: TGTGCCAGCAGTCCGACAGGGGAGGCTGAAGCTTTCTTT; CDR3: CASSPTGEAEAFF; J: TRBJ1-1; D: TRBD1; size: -; V: TRBV27
DNA: TGCAGCGTTCAGGGGATTCCGTCCTACGAGCAGTACTTC; CDR3: CSVQGIPSYEQYF; J: TRBJ2-7; D: -; size: -; V: TRBV29-1
DNA: TGTGCCAGCTCACCGGGAAATTACAGGGATAACTATGGCTACACCTTC; CDR3: CASSPGNYRDNYGYTF; J: TRBJ1-2; D: -; size: -; V: TRBV18
DNA: TGTGCCAGCAGCTCCTGGAGTAGCGGGAGCCCAGATACGCAGTATTTT; CDR3: CASSSWSSGSPDTQYF; J: TRBJ2-3; D: TRBD2; size: -; V: TRBV7-9
DNA: TGTGCCATCGATGACAGGCCCAAAAACATTCAGTACTTC; CDR3: CAIDDRPKNIQYF; J: TRBJ2-4; D: -; size: -; V: TRBV7-9